This entry lists 5 T cell receptor beta chains sequenced from one sample in a study of breast tumors, draining lymph nodes, adjacent tissues. TCRdb re-called the multiplex PCR reads with MiXCR, one entry per CDR3 protein. The repertoire holds around 130,000 distinct CDR3 sequences, about 20% seen once, with roughly 2.2% in the top ten. Breast cancer patients provided tissue from their axillary draining lymph nodes. Sequences were obtained from axillary lymph node tissue. The receptors derive from a female donor with breast cancer. Some clones in this sample may be carry-over from other donors' samples.

This clonotype has ten or more counts. V gene TRBV9 combines with J gene TRBJ2-1; no clear D. CDR1 SGDLS and CDR2 YYNGEE come from the germline V gene. Trimming stripped 2 bases from V and 5 bases from J, with 11 bases between. This CDR3 is 14 amino acids long. As DNA, the CDR3 is TGTGCCAGCAGCGTCACCGGTATGGACAATGAGCAGTTCTTC. It encodes CASSVTGMDNEQFF. Full variable domain (missing parts from reference TRBV9 and TRBJ2-1): DSGVTQTPKHLITATGQRVTLRCSPRSGDLSVYWYQQSLDQGLQFLIQYYNGEERAKGNILERFSAQQFPDLHSELNLSSLELGDSALYFCASSVTGMDNEQFFGPGTRLTVL.

This clonotype has only a few counts. The chain joins TRBV28 to TRBJ1-5; D uncertain. V lost 5 bases to trimming and J lost 9 bases, with 17 bases between them. This CDR3 has 14 amino acids. Germline V gene data show CDR1 as MDHEN and CDR2 as SYDVKM. The CDR3 reads CASSDPPGWWPQHF. CDR3 coding DNA: TGTGCCAGCAGTGACCCCCCGGGTTGGTGGCCCCAGCATTTT.

This clonotype has at least ten counts. The chain recombines TRBV5-4 with TRBJ2-2, with D hard to call. Germline lookup yields CDR1 SGHNT and CDR2 YYREEE (reference sequence). The CDR3 runs 17 residues. With 0 bases removed from V and 1 base from J, the gap between germline ends came to 13 bases. The CDR3 spells CASSLDQRPVNTGELFF. The CDR3 bases are TGTGCCAGCAGCTTGGATCAGAGGCCAGTGAACACCGGGGAGCTGTTTTTT.

As to this clonotype: Since a much larger clone is just one base distant, this may be a read error. The chain couples TRBV19 to TRBJ2-1; no definite D call. This CDR3 region has 13 residues. The germline V gene has CDR1 LNHDA and CDR2 SQIVND (reference sequence). The CDR3 nucleotides read TGTGCCGGTAGTTTAATTTCCCAGGCTGAGCAGTTCTTC. Its protein is CAGSLISQAEQFF.

This clonotype was counted at least ten times. The CDR3 spells CASSLGGGQVNGYTF. CDR3 sequence (DNA): TGTGCCAGCAGCTTAGGGGGCGGACAGGTTAATGGCTACACCTTC. This chain uses TRBV7-9 with TRBJ1-2; TRBD1 aligns across 7 bases. With V trimmed by 1 base and J by 6 bases, 8 bases remained unmatched. CDR1 is SEHNR, CDR2 FQNEAQ, per germline (reference sequence). The CDR3 has 15 amino acids.